The rows below give T cell receptor beta chains drawn from one sample of a study of Graves' ophthalmopathy and Graves' hyperthyroidism. TCRdb recomputed calls from the multiplex PCR reads with MiXCR, one row per CDR3 protein. The data contain 200,000 to 300,000 distinct CDR3 sequences, 45% of them seen just once; the ten biggest clones take up around half. Specimen: peripheral blood. The receptors here all came from an adult man with Graves' ophthalmopathy. Each CDR3 is given with its conserved first and last residue. The order of the fields is CDR3 DNA, CDR3 protein, clone size, J gene, D gene, V gene. The D gene is left open where the match is weak. Some rows have no size entry. The others give once, few or many, or a class for an expanded clone.

DNA: TGTGCCATTCAGATGGGGGCCGACACCGGGGAGCTGTTTTTT
CDR3: CAIQMGADTGELFF
size: NA
J: TRBJ2-2
D: NA
V: TRBV10-3

DNA: TGCGCCAGCAGCCAAGATAGGAAGGCCAGCTCCTACGAGCAGTACTTC
CDR3: CASSQDRKASSYEQYF
size: NA
J: TRBJ2-7
D: NA
V: TRBV7-3

DNA: TGTGCCAGCAGTTACTCTGGCAGACCACAAGAGACCCAGTACTTC
CDR3: CASSYSGRPQETQYF
size: NA
J: TRBJ2-5
D: NA
V: TRBV12-3/TRBV12-4

DNA: TGCAGTGCTAGGACCGACAGCTCCCAAGAGACCCAGTACTTC
CDR3: CSARTDSSQETQYF
size: NA
J: TRBJ2-5
D: NA
V: TRBV20-1

DNA: TGTGCCATCAGGCAGGGGAACCCCTACGAGCAGTACTTC
CDR3: CAIRQGNPYEQYF
size: few
J: TRBJ2-7
D: NA
V: TRBV10-3

DNA: TGTGCCAGCAGCTTCCATGGAGGGCCAAGTTATGGCTACACCTTC
CDR3: CASSFHGGPSYGYTF
size: many
J: TRBJ1-2
D: NA
V: TRBV7-9

DNA: TGTGCCAGCAGCTTAGCGGGGGGCGGGATGAACACTGAAGCTTTCTTT
CDR3: CASSLAGGGMNTEAFF
size: few
J: TRBJ1-1
D: NA
V: TRBV7-3

DNA: TGTGCCAGCAGCTCGACAGGGGCCAGCACTGAAGCTTTCTTT
CDR3: CASSSTGASTEAFF
size: few
J: TRBJ1-1
D: TRBD1
V: TRBV5-4

DNA: TGTGCCAGCAGCTTAGGCGGGGGTAAAGAGACCCAGTACTTC
CDR3: CASSLGGGKETQYF
size: few
J: TRBJ2-5
D: TRBD2
V: TRBV7-8

DNA: TGTGCCAGCAGTCCCCCTGGGAACACTGAAGCTTTCTTT
CDR3: CASSPPGNTEAFF
size: many
J: TRBJ1-1
D: NA
V: TRBV2

DNA: TGCAGTGCTAGTCTTAAGGGAAGGGGGAATGCTTTCTTT
CDR3: CSASLKGRGNAFF
size: NA
J: TRBJ1-1
D: NA
V: TRBV20-1

DNA: TGTGCCAGCAGCTTAGCGCCGGGACAGGGGGCCCCCTACGAGCAGTACTTC
CDR3: CASSLAPGQGAPYEQYF
size: few
J: TRBJ2-7
D: TRBD1
V: TRBV7-8

DNA: TGTGCCATCAGTGAGTCGACAGGTGAAAAACTGTTTTTT
CDR3: CAISESTGEKLFF
size: NA
J: TRBJ1-4
D: NA
V: TRBV10-3

DNA: TGTGCCAGCAGCAACCGACAGGGTAGGGGTTACGAGCAGTACTTC
CDR3: CASSNRQGRGYEQYF
size: NA
J: TRBJ2-7
D: TRBD1
V: TRBV24-1

DNA: TGCAGCGCCGGAAAGGACAGGGGGGGCTACACCTTC
CDR3: CSAGKDRGGYTF
size: NA
J: TRBJ1-2
D: TRBD1
V: TRBV29-1

DNA: TGTGCCAGCAGCGCGAGGGGGGGAGGTGAAGCTTTCTTT
CDR3: CASSARGGGEAFF
size: once
J: TRBJ1-1
D: NA
V: TRBV9

DNA: TGCGCCAGCAGCATTAGCGGGGGGTTGACCGGGGAGCTGTTTTTT
CDR3: CASSISGGLTGELFF
size: NA
J: TRBJ2-2
D: TRBD2
V: TRBV10-2

DNA: TGTGCCAGCAGCCGAGAAACGTACTCTGGGGCCAACGTCCTGACTTTC
CDR3: CASSRETYSGANVLTF
size: few
J: TRBJ2-6
D: NA
V: TRBV4-2

DNA: TGTGCCAGCAGCCACGAGGGGGAGACCCAGTACTTC
CDR3: CASSHEGETQYF
size: NA
J: TRBJ2-5
D: NA
V: TRBV7-3

DNA: TGTGCCAGCAGGGGGCTAGCGGGAGTAAGGGAGGAGACCCAGTACTTC
CDR3: CASRGLAGVREETQYF
size: NA
J: TRBJ2-5
D: TRBD2
V: TRBV12-3/TRBV12-4

DNA: TGTGCCAGCAGCTTAGATAGCGATCCCTTCTACGAGCAGTACTTC
CDR3: CASSLDSDPFYEQYF
size: NA
J: TRBJ2-7
D: NA
V: TRBV7-9

DNA: TGTGCCAGCAGCTTACTCGGGACAGGGGAATCGCAGTACTTC
CDR3: CASSLLGTGESQYF
size: NA
J: TRBJ2-7
D: TRBD1
V: TRBV5-5

DNA: TGTGCCAGCAGCCAAGATGCCAATCAGCCCCAGCATTTT
CDR3: CASSQDANQPQHF
size: NA
J: TRBJ1-5
D: NA
V: TRBV6-6

DNA: TGTGCCAGCAGTTACGAACGGACAGCCTCTGGAAACACCATATATTTT
CDR3: CASSYERTASGNTIYF
size: NA
J: TRBJ1-3
D: NA
V: TRBV6-2/TRBV6-3

DNA: TGTGCCAGCAACCTCCGAGCGGGGTTGGGAGGTAATGAAAAACTGTTTTTT
CDR3: CASNLRAGLGGNEKLFF
size: NA
J: TRBJ1-4
D: NA
V: TRBV6-1

DNA: TGTGCCAGCAGCCCTATTACAGGGTTGAATTCACCCCTCCACTTT
CDR3: CASSPITGLNSPLHF
size: NA
J: TRBJ1-6
D: NA
V: TRBV5-6

DNA: TGTGCCAGCAGTGGTACTTACTACGAGCAGTACTTC
CDR3: CASSGTYYEQYF
size: NA
J: TRBJ2-7
D: NA
V: TRBV2

DNA: TGCAGTGCTCTTATTGGGACCGTAAATCCCTACGAGCAGTACTTC
CDR3: CSALIGTVNPYEQYF
size: NA
J: TRBJ2-7
D: NA
V: TRBV20-1

DNA: TGCGCCAGCAGCCAAGTTTTGGAAAAACTGTTTTTT
CDR3: CASSQVLEKLFF
size: NA
J: TRBJ1-4
D: NA
V: TRBV4-1

DNA: TGTGCCAGCAGCGTGGGGGCATCCGGGGAGCTGTTTTTT
CDR3: CASSVGASGELFF
size: NA
J: TRBJ2-2
D: NA
V: TRBV9

DNA: TGCAGCGTTGACTGGGGTGGAAACACCGGGGAGCTGTTTTTT
CDR3: CSVDWGGNTGELFF
size: NA
J: TRBJ2-2
D: NA
V: TRBV29-1

DNA: TGCAGTGCCCAGGACCCCCGGTCAGGGGATTTCTATGGCTACACCTTC
CDR3: CSAQDPRSGDFYGYTF
size: NA
J: TRBJ1-2
D: NA
V: TRBV20-1

DNA: TGTGCCATCAGTGCCGGGACAGACCCAACCGGGGAGCTGTTTTTT
CDR3: CAISAGTDPTGELFF
size: NA
J: TRBJ2-2
D: TRBD1
V: TRBV10-3

DNA: TGCAGTGCTAGAGGGGGACCAGGGTATAGCAATCAGCCCCAGCATTTT
CDR3: CSARGGPGYSNQPQHF
size: NA
J: TRBJ1-5
D: NA
V: TRBV20-1

DNA: TGTGCCAGCAGCGGAGGGGGTGGAGAGACCCAGTACTTC
CDR3: CASSGGGGETQYF
size: few
J: TRBJ2-5
D: NA
V: TRBV7-3